This TCR beta chain was obtained from a study of T cells in Graves' hyperthyroidism and ophthalmopathy. Study findings and constraints: Most thyroid clonotypes with frequency above 0.001 were detected in blood.

Orbital computed tomography and thyroid ultrasound, together with serum TRAb and thyroxine and clinical symptoms, were used for diagnoses. Germline V gives CDR1 MNHEY, CDR2 SVGEGT. V was trimmed by 7 bases and J by 8 bases, leaving 18 bases between them. The CDR3 runs 14 residues. Concerning this clonotype itself: Its antigen is undetermined.

Authors of the study amplified TCR beta CDR3 regions from RNA transcripts. The TCR CDR3 was amplified in a first-round RT-PCR using the HTBI primer set. TCRdb redid the calling of the multiplex PCR reads with MiXCR, one entry per CDR3 protein. This sample has 490,000 or so distinct CDR3 sequences, with roughly 21% found just once. The rearrangement joins TRBV6-2 or TRBV6-3 to TRBJ2-1; possibly TRBD1 or TRBD2 for D (7 bases each). The clonotype originates from a man aged 35 to 55 with Graves' ophthalmopathy. The sample was blood. The CDR3 sequence: CASKEVQGRDEQFF. In DNA, the CDR3 is TGTGCCAGCAAGGAGGTACAGGGGAGGGATGAGCAGTTCTTC.